These 23 T cell receptor beta chains share one sample of origin, sequenced in a study of blood T cells in healthy people across ages. Combining a sample-barcoded 5' primer with a J-beta primer mix, a second PCR ran for roughly 6 to 12 cycles. TCRdb re-called the 5' RACE reads with MiXCR, one entry per CDR3 protein. This sample has some 930,000 distinct CDR3 sequences, with 29% found just once. The data were also submitted as part of a second study, on T cells of mothers and their children.

The specimen sequenced was blood. Every receptor here comes from a woman in her 40s in good health.

This clonotype was observed a few times. The CDR3: CAVARGWGEAFF. The DNA for the CDR3 is TGTGCGGTTGCAAGGGGTTGGGGTGAAGCTTTCTTT. The chain has TRBV14 and TRBJ1-1, with a weak D call TRBD1 (5 bases). Germline loops: CDR1 SGHDN, CDR2 FVKESK. This CDR3 contains 12 residues. Complete variable domain (other parts from reference TRBV14 and TRBJ1-1): EAGVTQFPSHSVIEKGQTVTLRCDPISGHDNLYWYRRVMGKEIKFLLHFVKESKQDESGMPNNRFLAERTGGTYSTLKVQPAELEDSGVYFCAVARGWGEAFFGQGTRLTVV.

The chain joins TRBV3-1 to TRBJ2-7; D is unclear. V lost 5 bases, J lost 0 bases, and 17 bases lay in between. The germline V gene encodes CDR1 LGHDT and CDR2 YNNKEL (reference sequence). The CDR3 sequence is 16 residues long. The CDR3 region has the DNA TGTGCCAGCAGCTCCCCCACGACAAGACGCTCCTACGAGCAGTACTTC. It encodes CASSSPTTRRSYEQYF.

This clonotype was counted many times. The chain carries TRBV9 and TRBJ2-7, with unresolved D. The length of the CDR3 is 13 residues. The V end lost 4 bases, the J end lost 7 bases, and 15 bases lay between the germline ends. CDR1 SGDLS and CDR2 YYNGEE come from the germline V gene. DNA for the CDR3: TGTGCCAGCAGCCCCCAAGGCATGTTTGAGCAGTACTTC. This sequence encodes CASSPQGMFEQYF.

The chain combines TRBV7-9 with TRBJ2-5; D is unresolved. V lost 2 bases and J lost 7, with 11 bases in between. The CDR3 has 13 amino acids. Per germline, CDR1 SEHNR and CDR2 FQNEAQ (reference sequence). The CDR3 DNA is TGTGCCAGCAGCTTAACGGGCGAGAGGACCCAGTACTTC. It translates to CASSLTGERTQYF.

Comments on this clonotype: A read error may account for a junction end that differs from germline. The chain is built from TRBV5-6 and TRBJ2-5; D unclear. The CDR3 has 15 residues. Germline CDR1 reads SGHDT; CDR2 reads YYEEEE. The CDR3 protein is CASSSILEAIETQCF. As DNA, the CDR3 is TGTGCCAGCAGTTCAATACTCGAGGCGATTGAGACCCAGTGCTTC.

This clonotype has a handful of counts. This rearrangement joins TRBV6-1 to TRBJ2-3; D is possibly TRBD1 (8 bases). The CDR3 totals 18 residues. Trimming cost V 0 bases and J 6 bases, with 22 bases left between them. The germline V gene encodes CDR1 MNHNS and CDR2 SASEGT. CDR3 protein: CASSEALGQGGGVDTQYF. CDR3 bases: TGTGCCAGCAGTGAAGCGTTAGGACAGGGAGGGGGAGTGGATACGCAGTATTTT.

This clonotype was observed at least ten times. This chain links TRBV4-1 with TRBJ2-5, with 12 nucleotides matching TRBD2. V was pared by 1 base and J by 0 bases, with 12 bases of the junction left unmatched. This CDR3 is 20 amino acids long. Looked up from germline, CDR1 is MGHRA and CDR2 is YSYEKL. The CDR3 coding sequence is TGCGCCAGCAGCCAAGCCCTTGGGGCTAGCGGGGGGGCTAACCAAGAGACCCAGTACTTC. It codes for CASSQALGASGGANQETQYF.

As to this clonotype: A read error may produce the germline difference seen at one junction end. The rearrangement uses TRBV7-6 and TRBJ2-3; 7 bases fit TRBD2. CDR3 length: 17 amino acids. Germline V CDR1 and CDR2: SGHVS, FNYEAQ. CDR3 nucleotides: TGTGCCAGCAGCGCGCGTTTTGGGACTAAACTCACAGATACGCAGTGTTTT. Translated: CASSARFGTKLTDTQCF.

The table lists this clonotype with a few counts. A read error may produce the germline difference seen at one junction end. The V gene is TRBV7-3, the J gene TRBJ1-2; D may be TRBD1 (5 bases). Germline CDR1 SGHTA, CDR2 FQGTGA. The CDR3 is 15 amino acids. The CDR3 DNA is TGTGCCAGCAGTTTAACGGGGGGAGAGTACTATGGCTACACCTTC. This gives the protein CASSLTGGEYYGYTF.

The chain uses TRBV20-1 and TRBJ2-5; possibly TRBD1 or TRBD2 for D (7 bases each). Germline CDR1 reads DFQATT; CDR2 reads SNEGSKA (reference sequence). V was trimmed by 3 bases and J by 2 bases, leaving 16 bases between them. The CDR3 has 15 amino acids. The CDR3 here is CSASPAGGEQETQYF. In DNA, the CDR3 is TGCAGTGCTAGCCCCGCAGGGGGGGAACAAGAGACCCAGTACTTC.

This chain links TRBV6-1 with TRBJ2-7; D gene ambiguous. The ends were cut back, 2 bases at V and 4 bases at J, with 6 bases in the middle. The germline CDR1 and CDR2 sequences are MNHNS and SASEGT. The CDR3 spans 12 residues. Here the CDR3 reads CASSEWAYEQYF. In nucleotides, the CDR3 is TGTGCCAGCAGTGAATGGGCGTACGAGCAGTACTTC.

This chain connects TRBV12-3 or TRBV12-4 to TRBJ1-1, with D possibly being TRBD1 (5 bases). V lost 4 bases, J lost 0 bases, and 12 bases lay in between. The CDR3 length is 15 residues. CDR3: CASSSRQTMNTEAFF. The DNA for the CDR3 is TGTGCCAGCAGTTCCAGACAGACTATGAACACTGAAGCTTTCTTT.

The chain employs TRBV18 and TRBJ1-1; TRBD1 matches at 10 bases. Trimming took 7 bases from V and 0 from J; bases not matched to a gene: 5. Germline V gene data show CDR1 as KGHSH and CDR2 as LQKENI. This CDR3 comprises 15 residues. The chain's CDR3 is CASLRQGAVNTEAFF. Here the CDR3 DNA reads TGTGCCAGCTTACGACAGGGGGCGGTGAACACTGAAGCTTTCTTT.

This clonotype was observed a few times. The chain recombines TRBV7-9 with TRBJ2-1; 14 bases map to TRBD2. CDR1 is SEHNR and CDR2 is FQNEAQ in the germline V gene (reference sequence). Trimming removed 5 bases from V and 10 bases from J; junction bases left unmatched: 7. The CDR3 has 15 residues. The CDR3 DNA sequence: TGTGCCAGCAGCCCGACTAGCGGGGGGGCCGGGGAGCAGTTCTTC. It codes for CASSPTSGGAGEQFF.

The chain links TRBV30 to TRBJ2-1, with a weak D call TRBD2 (5 bases). The CDR3 runs to 14 residues. Trimming shortened V by 4 bases and J by 0 bases, and 10 bases separated the two germline ends. Germline V gene sequence: CDR1 GTSNPN, CDR2 SVGIG (reference sequence). CDR3: CAWNWESSYNEQFF. CDR3 in DNA: TGTGCCTGGAACTGGGAGAGCTCCTACAATGAGCAGTTCTTC.

In this sample, this clonotype turned up many times. The chain carries TRBV20-1 and TRBJ2-7; 9 bases are shared with TRBD1. The CDR3 is 15 amino acids. Germline assignment: CDR1 DFQATT and CDR2 SNEGSKA (reference sequence). The V gene end was trimmed by 3 bases and the J gene end by 5 bases; junction bases not matched to a gene: 11. The CDR3, as DNA: TGCAGTGCTAGGGTTCCACAGGGGGCACTCGACGAGCAGTACTTC. Residues: CSARVPQGALDEQYF.

The rearrangement joins TRBV5-1 to TRBJ2-5; the match to TRBD1 covers 8 bases. Germline CDR1 and CDR2: SGHRS and YFSETQ. V was pared by 3 bases and J by 9 bases, with 10 bases of the junction left unmatched. CDR3 size: 14 residues. The CDR3 sequence is CASSSGQGGEAQYF. The CDR3 region has the DNA TGCGCCAGCAGCTCCGGACAGGGTGGGGAGGCCCAGTACTTC.

This clonotype was counted between two and nine times. The chain carries TRBV2 and TRBJ1-4; maybe TRBD1 (5 bases). The CDR3 loop spans 15 amino acids. Deletions cut 7 bases from V and 5 bases from J, with 17 bases between. Looked up from germline, CDR1 is SNHLY and CDR2 is FYNNEI. The CDR3 here is CASTGYGGANEKLFF. CDR3 in DNA: TGTGCCAGCACCGGTTACGGGGGAGCCAATGAAAAACTGTTTTTT. Looking up the rest from reference TRBV2 and TRBJ1-4 gives the full variable domain: EPEVTQTPSHQVTQMGQEVILRCVPISNHLYFYWYRQILGQKVEFLVSFYNNEISEKSEIFDDQFSVERPDGSNFTLKIRSTKLEDSAMYFCASTGYGGANEKLFFGSGTQLSVL.

This clonotype was detected many times. J is TRBJ1-6 and V is TRBV20-1, with 8 bases that match TRBD1. The CDR3 runs 15 residues. V was pared by 5 bases and J by 3 bases, with 6 bases of the junction left unmatched. Germline V CDR1 and CDR2: DFQATT, SNEGSKA (reference sequence). CDR3 in DNA: TGCAGTGCTCCCCAACAGGGGGGCTATAATTCACCCCTCCACTTT. It encodes CSAPQQGGYNSPLHF.

This clonotype was detected only a few times. The CDR3 sequence is CASSFGGAGEQFF. The CDR3 DNA is TGTGCCAGCAGCTTCGGGGGGGCAGGAGAGCAGTTCTTC. The V call is TRBV11-2, the J call TRBJ2-1; 8 nucleotides agree with TRBD2. This CDR3 is built from 13 residues. V dropped 3 bases and J dropped 10; count of bases not matched to a gene: 5. Germline CDR1 reads SGHAT; CDR2 reads FQNNGV.

About this clonotype: A read error is possible here, since a much larger clone lies one base away. This chain connects TRBV5-1 to TRBJ2-6, with 9 positions matching TRBD1. Per germline, CDR1 SGHRS and CDR2 YFSETQ. The CDR3 spans 19 residues. The chain's CDR3 is CASSLARTGEGSGANVRTF. CDR3 sequence (DNA): TGCGCCAGCAGCTTGGCTAGGACAGGGGAAGGTTCTGGGGCCAACGTCCGGACTTTC.

A note on this clonotype: This may arise from a read error, as a much more abundant clone is one base away. The rearrangement links TRBV7-2 to TRBJ1-2; 7 bases line up with TRBD1. Per germline, CDR1 SGHTA and CDR2 FQGNSA. The CDR3 is 14 residues long. The CDR3 reads CACSGGTANYGYTF. The CDR3 DNA is TGTGCCTGCAGCGGGGGGACAGCCAACTATGGCTACACCTTC.

Notes on this clonotype: The junction differs from germline at one of its ends, possibly a read error. The rearrangement uses TRBV7-9 and TRBJ2-1; perhaps TRBD1 as D (6 bases). Germline CDR1 and CDR2: SEHNR and FQNEAQ (reference sequence). This CDR3 contains 15 residues. The CDR3 bases are TGTGCCAGCAGCTTAGACCGGGACACATACAATGGGCAGTTCTTC. This encodes CASSLDRDTYNGQFF.